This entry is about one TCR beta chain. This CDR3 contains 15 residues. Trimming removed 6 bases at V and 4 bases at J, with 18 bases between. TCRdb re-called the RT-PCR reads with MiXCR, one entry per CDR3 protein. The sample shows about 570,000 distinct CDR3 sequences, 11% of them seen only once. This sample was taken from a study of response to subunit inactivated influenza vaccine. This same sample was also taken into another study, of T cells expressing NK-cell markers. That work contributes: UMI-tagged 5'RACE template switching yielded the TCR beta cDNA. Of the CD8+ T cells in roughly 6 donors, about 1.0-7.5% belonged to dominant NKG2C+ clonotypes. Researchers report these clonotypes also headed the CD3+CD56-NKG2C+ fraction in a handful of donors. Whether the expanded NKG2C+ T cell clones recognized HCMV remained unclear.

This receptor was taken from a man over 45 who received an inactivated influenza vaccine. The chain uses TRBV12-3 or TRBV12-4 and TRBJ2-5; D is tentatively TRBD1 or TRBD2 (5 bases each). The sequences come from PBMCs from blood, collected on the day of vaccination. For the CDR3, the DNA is TGTGCCAGCAGCTATCAGGGCCTCGGAGGAGAGACCCAGTACTTC. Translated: CASSYQGLGGETQYF.